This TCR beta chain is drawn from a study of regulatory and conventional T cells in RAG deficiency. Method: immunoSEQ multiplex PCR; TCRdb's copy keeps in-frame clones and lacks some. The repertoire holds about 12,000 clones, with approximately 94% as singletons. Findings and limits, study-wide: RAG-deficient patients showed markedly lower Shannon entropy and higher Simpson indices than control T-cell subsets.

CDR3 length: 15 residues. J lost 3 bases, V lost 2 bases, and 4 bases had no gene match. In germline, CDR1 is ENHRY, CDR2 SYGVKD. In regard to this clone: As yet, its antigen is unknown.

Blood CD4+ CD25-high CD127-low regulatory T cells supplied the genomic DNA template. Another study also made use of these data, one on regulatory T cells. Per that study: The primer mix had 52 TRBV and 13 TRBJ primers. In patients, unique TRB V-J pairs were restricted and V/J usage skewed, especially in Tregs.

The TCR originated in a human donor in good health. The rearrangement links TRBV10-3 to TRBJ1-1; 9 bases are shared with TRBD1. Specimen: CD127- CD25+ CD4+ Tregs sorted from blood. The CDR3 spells CAISENWTGDTEAFF. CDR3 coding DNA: TGTGCCATCAGTGAGAATTGGACAGGGGACACTGAAGCTTTCTTT.